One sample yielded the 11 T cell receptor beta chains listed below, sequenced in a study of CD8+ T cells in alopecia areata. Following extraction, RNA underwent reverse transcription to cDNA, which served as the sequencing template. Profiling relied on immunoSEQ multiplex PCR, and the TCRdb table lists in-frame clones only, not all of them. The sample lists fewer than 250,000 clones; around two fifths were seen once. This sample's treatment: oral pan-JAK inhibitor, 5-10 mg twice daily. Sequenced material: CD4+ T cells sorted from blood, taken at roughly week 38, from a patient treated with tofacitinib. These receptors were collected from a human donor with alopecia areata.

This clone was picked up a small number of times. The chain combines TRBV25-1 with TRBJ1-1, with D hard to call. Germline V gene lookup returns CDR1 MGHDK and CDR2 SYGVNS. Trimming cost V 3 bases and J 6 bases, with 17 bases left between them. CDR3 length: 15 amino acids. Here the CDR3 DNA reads TGTGCCAGCAGTGATTCGGGTTTGAGGAGCTCTGAAGCTTTCTTT. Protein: CASSDSGLRSSEAFF.

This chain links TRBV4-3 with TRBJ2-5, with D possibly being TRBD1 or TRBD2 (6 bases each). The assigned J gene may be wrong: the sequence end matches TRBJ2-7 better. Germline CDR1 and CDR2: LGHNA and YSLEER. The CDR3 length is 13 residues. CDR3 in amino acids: CASSQVRGGEQYF. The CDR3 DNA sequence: TGCGCCAGCAGCCAAGTCAGGGGAGGCGAGCAGTACTTC.

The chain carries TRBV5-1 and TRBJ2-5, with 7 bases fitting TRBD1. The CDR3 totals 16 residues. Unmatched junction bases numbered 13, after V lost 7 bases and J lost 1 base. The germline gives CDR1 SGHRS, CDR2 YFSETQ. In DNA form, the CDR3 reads TGCGCCAGCGCCCTCCGCCCCGGGACAGCCCAAGAGACCCAGTACTTC. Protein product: CASALRPGTAQETQYF.

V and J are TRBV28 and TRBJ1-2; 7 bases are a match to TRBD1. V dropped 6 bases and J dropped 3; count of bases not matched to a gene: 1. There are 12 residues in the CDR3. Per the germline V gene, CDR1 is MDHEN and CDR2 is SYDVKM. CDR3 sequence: CASRQGDYGYTF. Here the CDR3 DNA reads TGTGCCAGCAGGCAGGGGGACTATGGCTACACCTTC.

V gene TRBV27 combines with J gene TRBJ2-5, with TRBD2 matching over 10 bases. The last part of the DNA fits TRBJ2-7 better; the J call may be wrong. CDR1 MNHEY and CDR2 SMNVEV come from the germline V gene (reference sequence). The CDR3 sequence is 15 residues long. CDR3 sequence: CASSSISGRMGEQYF. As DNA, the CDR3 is TGTGCCAGCAGTTCCATTAGCGGGAGGATGGGCGAGCAGTACTTC.

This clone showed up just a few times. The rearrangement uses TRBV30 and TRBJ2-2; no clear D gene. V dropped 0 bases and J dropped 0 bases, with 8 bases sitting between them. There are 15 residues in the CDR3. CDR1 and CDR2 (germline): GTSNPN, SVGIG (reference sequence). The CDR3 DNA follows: TGTGCCTGGAGTGTATACGGATCGAACACCGGGGAGCTGTTTTTT. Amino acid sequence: CAWSVYGSNTGELFF.

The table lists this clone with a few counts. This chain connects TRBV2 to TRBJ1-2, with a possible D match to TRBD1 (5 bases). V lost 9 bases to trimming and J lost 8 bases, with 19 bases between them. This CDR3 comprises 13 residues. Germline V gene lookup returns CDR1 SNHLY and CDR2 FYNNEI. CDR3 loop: CASIPGPPLGYTF. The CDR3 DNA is TGTGCCAGTATTCCGGGACCACCGTTGGGCTACACCTTC.

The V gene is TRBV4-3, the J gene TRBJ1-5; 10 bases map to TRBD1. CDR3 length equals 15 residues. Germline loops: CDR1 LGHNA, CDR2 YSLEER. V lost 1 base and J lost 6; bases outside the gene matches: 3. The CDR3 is CASSQGTGGSQPQHF. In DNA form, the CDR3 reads TGCGCCAGCAGCCAAGGGACAGGGGGTAGTCAGCCCCAGCATTTT.

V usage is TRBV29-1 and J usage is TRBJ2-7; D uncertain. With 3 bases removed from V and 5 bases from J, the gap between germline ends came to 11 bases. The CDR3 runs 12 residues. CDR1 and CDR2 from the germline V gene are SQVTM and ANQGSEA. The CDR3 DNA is TGCAGCGTTGATGGGTCGGCAAACGAGCAGTACTTC. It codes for CSVDGSANEQYF.

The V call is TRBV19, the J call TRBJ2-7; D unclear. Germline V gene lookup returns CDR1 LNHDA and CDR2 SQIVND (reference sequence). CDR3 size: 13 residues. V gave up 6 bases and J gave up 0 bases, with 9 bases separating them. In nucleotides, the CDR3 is TGTGCCAGTAGGCAGACCAGCTCCTACGAGCAGTACTTC. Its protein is CASRQTSSYEQYF.

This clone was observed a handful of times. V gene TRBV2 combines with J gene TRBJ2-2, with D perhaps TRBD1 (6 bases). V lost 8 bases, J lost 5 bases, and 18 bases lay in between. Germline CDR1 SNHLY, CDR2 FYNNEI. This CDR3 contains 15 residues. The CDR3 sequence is CASVSGAGRTGELFF. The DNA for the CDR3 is TGTGCCAGCGTATCAGGGGCAGGGCGAACCGGGGAGCTGTTTTTT.